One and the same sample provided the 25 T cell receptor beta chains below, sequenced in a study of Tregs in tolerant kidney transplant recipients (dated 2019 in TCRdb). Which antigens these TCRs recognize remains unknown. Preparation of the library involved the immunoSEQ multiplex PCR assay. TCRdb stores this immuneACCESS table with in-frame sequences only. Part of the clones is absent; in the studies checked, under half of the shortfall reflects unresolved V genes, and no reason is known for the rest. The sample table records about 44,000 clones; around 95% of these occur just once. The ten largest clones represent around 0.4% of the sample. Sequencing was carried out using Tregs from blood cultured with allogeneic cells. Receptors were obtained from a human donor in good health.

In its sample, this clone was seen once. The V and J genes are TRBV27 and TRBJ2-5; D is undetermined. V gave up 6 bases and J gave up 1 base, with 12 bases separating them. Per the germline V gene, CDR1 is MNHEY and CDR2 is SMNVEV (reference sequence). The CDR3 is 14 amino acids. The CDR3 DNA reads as TGTGCCAGCAGGGGCCCCTGGTCCCAAGAGACCCAGTACTTC. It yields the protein CASRGPWSQETQYF.

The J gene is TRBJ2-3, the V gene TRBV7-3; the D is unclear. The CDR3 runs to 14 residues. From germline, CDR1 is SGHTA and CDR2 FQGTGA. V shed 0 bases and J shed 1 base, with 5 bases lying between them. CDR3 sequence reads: CASSLTVGTDTQYF. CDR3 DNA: TGTGCCAGCAGCTTAACAGTGGGCACAGATACGCAGTATTTT.

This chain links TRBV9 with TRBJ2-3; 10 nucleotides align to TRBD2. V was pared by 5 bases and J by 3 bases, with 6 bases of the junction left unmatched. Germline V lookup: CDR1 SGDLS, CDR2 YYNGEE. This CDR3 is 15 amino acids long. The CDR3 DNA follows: TGTGCCAGCAGTGAGCGGGAGGGCGGGACAGATACGCAGTATTTT. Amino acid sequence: CASSEREGGTDTQYF.

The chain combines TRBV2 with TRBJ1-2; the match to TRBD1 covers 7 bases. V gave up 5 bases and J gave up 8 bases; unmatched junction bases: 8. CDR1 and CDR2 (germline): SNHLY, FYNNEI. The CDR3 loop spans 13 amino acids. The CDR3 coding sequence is TGTGCCAGCAGTCTACAGGGGATTGGGGGCTACACCTTC. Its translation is CASSLQGIGGYTF.

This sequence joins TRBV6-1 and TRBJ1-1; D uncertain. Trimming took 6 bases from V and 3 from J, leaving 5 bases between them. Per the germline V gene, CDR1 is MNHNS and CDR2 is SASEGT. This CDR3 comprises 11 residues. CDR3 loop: CASRGYTEAFF. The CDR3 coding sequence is TGTGCCAGCAGGGGGTACACTGAAGCTTTCTTT.

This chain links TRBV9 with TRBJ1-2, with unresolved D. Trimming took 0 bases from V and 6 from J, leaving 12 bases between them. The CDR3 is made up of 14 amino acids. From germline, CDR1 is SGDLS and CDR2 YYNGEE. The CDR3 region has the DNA TGTGCCAGCAGCGTAGCTAGGACTACAAATGGCTACACCTTC. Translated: CASSVARTTNGYTF.

The CDR3 loop reads CASSPDRGSGGYTF. The CDR3 DNA reads as TGTGCCAGCTCACCGGACAGGGGGTCAGGAGGCTACACCTTC. The V call is TRBV18, the J call TRBJ1-2, with 10 bases identical to TRBD1. This CDR3 has 14 amino acids. V dropped 3 bases and J dropped 8; count of bases not matched to a gene: 6. The V gene's germline CDR1 is KGHSH and CDR2 LQKENI.

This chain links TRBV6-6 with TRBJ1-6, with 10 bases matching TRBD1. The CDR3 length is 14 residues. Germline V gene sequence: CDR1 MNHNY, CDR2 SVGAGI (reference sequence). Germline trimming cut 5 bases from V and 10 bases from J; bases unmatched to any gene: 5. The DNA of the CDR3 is TGTGCCAGCAGTCGACAGGGGGCACGGTCACCCCTCCACTTT. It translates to CASSRQGARSPLHF.

The CDR3 sequence is CAISAGTGSYEQYF. As DNA, the CDR3 is TGTGCCATCAGTGCTGGGACAGGGTCCTACGAGCAGTACTTC. The V call is TRBV10-3, the J call TRBJ2-7; 9 nucleotides line up with TRBD1. Per germline, CDR1 ENHRY and CDR2 SYGVKD. Germline trimming cut 4 bases from V and 1 base from J; bases unmatched to any gene: 2. This CDR3 contains 14 residues.

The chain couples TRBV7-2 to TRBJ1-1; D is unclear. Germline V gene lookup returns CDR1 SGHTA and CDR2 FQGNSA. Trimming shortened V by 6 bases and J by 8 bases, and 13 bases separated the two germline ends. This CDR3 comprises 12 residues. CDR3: CASSSQGLEAFF. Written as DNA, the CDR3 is TGTGCCAGCAGTTCCCAAGGGCTCGAAGCTTTCTTT.

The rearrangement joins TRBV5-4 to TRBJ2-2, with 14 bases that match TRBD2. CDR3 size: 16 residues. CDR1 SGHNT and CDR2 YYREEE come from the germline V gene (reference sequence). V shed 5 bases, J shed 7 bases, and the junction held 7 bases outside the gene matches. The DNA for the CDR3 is TGTGCCAGCAGGAGACTAGCGGGGGGGCCAGGCGGGGAGCTGTTTTTT. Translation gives CASRRLAGGPGGELFF.

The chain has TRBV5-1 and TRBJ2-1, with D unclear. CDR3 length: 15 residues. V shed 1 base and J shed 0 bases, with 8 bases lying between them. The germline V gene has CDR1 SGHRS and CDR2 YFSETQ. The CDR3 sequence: CASSLLGVSYNEQFF. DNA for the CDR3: TGCGCCAGCAGCTTGTTGGGCGTCTCCTACAATGAGCAGTTCTTC.

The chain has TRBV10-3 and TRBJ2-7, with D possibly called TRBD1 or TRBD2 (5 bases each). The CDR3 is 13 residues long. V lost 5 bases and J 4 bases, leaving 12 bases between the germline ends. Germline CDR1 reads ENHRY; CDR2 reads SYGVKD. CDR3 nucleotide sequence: TGTGCCATCAGTTGGGACCGATTGTACGAGCAGTACTTC. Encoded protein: CAISWDRLYEQYF.

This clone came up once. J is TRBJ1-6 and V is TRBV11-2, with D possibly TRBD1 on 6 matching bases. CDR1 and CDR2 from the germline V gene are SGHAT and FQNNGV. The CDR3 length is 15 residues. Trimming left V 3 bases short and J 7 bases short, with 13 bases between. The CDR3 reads CASSLNRARNSPLHF. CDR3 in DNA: TGTGCCAGCAGCTTGAACAGGGCGAGGAATTCACCCCTCCACTTT.

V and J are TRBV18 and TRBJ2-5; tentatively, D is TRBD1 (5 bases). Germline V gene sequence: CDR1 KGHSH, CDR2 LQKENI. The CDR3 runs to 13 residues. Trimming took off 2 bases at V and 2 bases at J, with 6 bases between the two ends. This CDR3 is CASSPGAQETQYF. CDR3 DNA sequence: TGTGCCAGCTCACCAGGGGCACAAGAGACCCAGTACTTC.

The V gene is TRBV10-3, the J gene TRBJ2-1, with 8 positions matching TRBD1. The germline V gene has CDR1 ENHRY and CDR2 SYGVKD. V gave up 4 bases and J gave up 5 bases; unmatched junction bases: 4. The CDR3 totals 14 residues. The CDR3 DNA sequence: TGTGCCATCAGTGGGACAGGGCAAAACAATGAGCAGTTCTTC. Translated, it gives CAISGTGQNNEQFF.

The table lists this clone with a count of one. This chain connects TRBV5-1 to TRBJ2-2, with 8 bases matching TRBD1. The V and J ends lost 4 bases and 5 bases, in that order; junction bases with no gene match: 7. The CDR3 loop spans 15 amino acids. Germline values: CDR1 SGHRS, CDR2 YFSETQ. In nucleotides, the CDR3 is TGCGCCAGCAGCCCAGACAGGGGCGGTACCGGGGAGCTGTTTTTT. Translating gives CASSPDRGGTGELFF. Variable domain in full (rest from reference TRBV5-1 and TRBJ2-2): KAGVTQTPRYLIKTRGQQVTLSCSPISGHRSVSWYQQTPGQGLQFLFEYFSETQRNKGNFPGRFSGRQFSNSRSEMNVSTLELGDSALYLCASSPDRGGTGELFFGEGSRLTVL.

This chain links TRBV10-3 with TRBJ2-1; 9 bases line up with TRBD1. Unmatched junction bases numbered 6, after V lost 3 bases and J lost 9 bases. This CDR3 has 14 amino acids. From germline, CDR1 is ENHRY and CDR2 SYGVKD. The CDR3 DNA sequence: TGTGCCATCAGTGACCGGGACAGGGTCACTGAGCAGTTCTTC. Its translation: CAISDRDRVTEQFF.

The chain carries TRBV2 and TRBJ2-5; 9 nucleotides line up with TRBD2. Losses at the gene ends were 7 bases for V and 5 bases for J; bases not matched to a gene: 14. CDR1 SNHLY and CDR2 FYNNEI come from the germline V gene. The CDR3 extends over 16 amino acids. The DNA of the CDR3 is TGTGCCAGCACCCGTGGAGGACTAGCGCGAAGCGAGACCCAGTACTTC. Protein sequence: CASTRGGLARSETQYF.

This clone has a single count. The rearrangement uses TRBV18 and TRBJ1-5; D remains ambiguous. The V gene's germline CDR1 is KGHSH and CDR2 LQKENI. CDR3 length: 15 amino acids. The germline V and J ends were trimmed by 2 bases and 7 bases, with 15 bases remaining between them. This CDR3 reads CASSPEGRSRQPQHF. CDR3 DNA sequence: TGTGCCAGCTCACCAGAGGGAAGGAGTAGGCAGCCCCAGCATTTT.

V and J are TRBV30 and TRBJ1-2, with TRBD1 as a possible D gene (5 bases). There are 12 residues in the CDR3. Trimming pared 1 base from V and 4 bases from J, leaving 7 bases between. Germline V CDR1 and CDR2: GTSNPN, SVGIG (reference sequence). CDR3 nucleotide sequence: TGTGCCTGGAGTGGGGGGATCTATGGCTACACCTTC. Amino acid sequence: CAWSGGIYGYTF.

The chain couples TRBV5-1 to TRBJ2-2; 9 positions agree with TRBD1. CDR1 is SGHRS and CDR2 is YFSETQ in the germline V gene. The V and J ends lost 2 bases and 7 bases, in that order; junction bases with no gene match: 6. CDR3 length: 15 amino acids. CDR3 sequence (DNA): TGCGCCAGCAGCTTCGGGACAGGGTTTGACGGGGAGCTGTTTTTT. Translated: CASSFGTGFDGELFF.

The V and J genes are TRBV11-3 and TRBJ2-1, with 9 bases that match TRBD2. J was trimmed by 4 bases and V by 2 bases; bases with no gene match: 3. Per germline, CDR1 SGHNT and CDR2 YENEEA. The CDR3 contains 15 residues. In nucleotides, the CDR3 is TGTGCCAGCAGCTTACAAGCGGGGGGTTACAATGAGCAGTTCTTC. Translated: CASSLQAGGYNEQFF.

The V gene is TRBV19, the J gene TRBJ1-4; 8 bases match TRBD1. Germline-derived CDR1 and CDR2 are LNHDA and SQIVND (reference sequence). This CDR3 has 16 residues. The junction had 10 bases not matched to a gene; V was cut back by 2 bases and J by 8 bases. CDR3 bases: TGTGCCAGTAGTATAAGCCAGGGGGCGTTTGGAGAAAAACTGTTTTTT. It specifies CASSISQGAFGEKLFF.

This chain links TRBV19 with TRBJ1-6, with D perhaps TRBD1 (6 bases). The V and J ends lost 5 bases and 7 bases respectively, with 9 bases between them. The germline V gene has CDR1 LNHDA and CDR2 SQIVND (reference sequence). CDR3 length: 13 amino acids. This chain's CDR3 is CASSHRENSPLHF. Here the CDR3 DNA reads TGTGCCAGTAGTCACAGGGAAAATTCACCCCTCCACTTT.